This TCR beta chain was sequenced for a study of CD4 T cells in relation to SARS-CoV-2 and coronaviruses. Study details: ViraFEST: approximately 10-day antigen culture of PBMCs, then TCR beta CDR3 sequencing. Negative control cultures got HIV-1 Nef peptides or no peptide.

Trimming shortened V by 5 bases and J by 10 bases, and 20 bases separated the two germline ends. This CDR3 has 14 amino acids. CDR1 and CDR2 from the germline V gene are SEHNR and FQNEAQ (reference sequence). The repertoire was sequenced with immunoSEQ multiplex PCR; TCRdb's copy has only in-frame clones and lacks some. The table records about 22,000 clones, less than 70% of them present only once. Remarks on this clone: Its antigen remains unknown.

Findings of the study overall: In about 65% of donors, memory CD4+ clonotypes crossrecognized SARS-CoV-2 and at least one common cold coronavirus spike.

The unexposed donors gave CD4+ T cells in about 2011-2018, prior to COVID-19. After about 10 days of culture, CD4+ T cells were isolated. Cells permitting, SARS-CoV-2 S/N and four cold-coronavirus spikes were tested on unexposed-donor CD4+ T cells. Material: CD4+ T cells from PBMCs, cultured in vitro. This receptor was identified in a human donor in good health. The chain carries TRBV7-9 and TRBJ2-5; D is possibly TRBD2 (6 bases). This CDR3 is CASSPRLAGPDQYF. The CDR3 region has the DNA TGTGCCAGCAGCCCACGACTCGCGGGGCCTGACCAGTACTTC.